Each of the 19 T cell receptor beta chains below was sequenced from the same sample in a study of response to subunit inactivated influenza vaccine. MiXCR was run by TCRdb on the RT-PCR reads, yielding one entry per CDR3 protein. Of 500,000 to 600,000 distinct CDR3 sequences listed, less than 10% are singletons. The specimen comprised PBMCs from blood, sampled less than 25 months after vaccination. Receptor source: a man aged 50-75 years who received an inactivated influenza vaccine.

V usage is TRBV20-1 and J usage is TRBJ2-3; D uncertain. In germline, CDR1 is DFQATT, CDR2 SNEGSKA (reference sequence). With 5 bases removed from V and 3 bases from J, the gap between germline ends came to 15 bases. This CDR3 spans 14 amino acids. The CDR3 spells CSAARSGRTDTQYF. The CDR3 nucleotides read TGCAGTGCTGCTAGGAGTGGCAGGACAGATACGCAGTATTTT.

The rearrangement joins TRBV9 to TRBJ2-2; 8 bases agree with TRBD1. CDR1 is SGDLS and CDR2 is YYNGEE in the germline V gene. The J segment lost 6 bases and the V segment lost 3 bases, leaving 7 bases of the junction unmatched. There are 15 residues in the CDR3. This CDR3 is CASSDRQGRSGELFF. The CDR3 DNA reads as TGTGCCAGCAGCGATCGACAGGGGCGCTCCGGGGAGCTGTTTTTT.

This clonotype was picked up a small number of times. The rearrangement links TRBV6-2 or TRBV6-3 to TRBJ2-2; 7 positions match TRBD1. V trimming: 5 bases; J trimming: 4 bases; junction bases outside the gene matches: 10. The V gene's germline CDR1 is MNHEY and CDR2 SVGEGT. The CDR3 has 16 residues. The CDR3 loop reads CASSPTGRVGTGELFF. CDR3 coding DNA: TGTGCCAGCAGTCCGACAGGGCGTGTTGGCACCGGGGAGCTGTTTTTT.

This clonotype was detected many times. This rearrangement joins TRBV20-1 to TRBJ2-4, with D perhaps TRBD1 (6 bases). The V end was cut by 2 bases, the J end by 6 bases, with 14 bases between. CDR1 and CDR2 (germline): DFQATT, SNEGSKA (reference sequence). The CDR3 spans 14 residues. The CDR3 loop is CSARRGGRGNIQYF. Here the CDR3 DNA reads TGCAGTGCTAGACGAGGGGGTCGGGGAAACATTCAGTACTTC.

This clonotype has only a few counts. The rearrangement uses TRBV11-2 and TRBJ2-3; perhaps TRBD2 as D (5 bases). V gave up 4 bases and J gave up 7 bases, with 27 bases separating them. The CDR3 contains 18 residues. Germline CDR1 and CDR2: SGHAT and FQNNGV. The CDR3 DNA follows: TGTGCCAGCAGCTCCTCCGGACTCTTATCTACCCCCTCATATACGCAGTATTTT. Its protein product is CASSSSGLLSTPSYTQYF.

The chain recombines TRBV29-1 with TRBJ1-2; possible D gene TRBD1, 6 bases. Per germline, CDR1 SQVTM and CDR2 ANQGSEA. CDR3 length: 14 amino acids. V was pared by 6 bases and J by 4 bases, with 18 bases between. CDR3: CSVEHREGSYGYTF. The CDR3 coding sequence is TGCAGCGTCGAACACAGGGAGGGTAGCTATGGCTACACCTTC.

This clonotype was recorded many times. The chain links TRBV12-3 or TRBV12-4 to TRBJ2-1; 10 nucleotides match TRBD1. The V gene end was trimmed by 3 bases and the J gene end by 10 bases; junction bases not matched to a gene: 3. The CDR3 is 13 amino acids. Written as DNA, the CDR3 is TGTGCCAGCAGTTTCCTGGGACAGGGGGAGCAGTTCTTC. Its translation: CASSFLGQGEQFF.

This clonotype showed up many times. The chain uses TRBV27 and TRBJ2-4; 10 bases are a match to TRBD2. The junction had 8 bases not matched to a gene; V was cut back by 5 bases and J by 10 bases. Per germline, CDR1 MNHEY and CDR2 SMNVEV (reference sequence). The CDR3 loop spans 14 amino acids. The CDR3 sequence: CASSPSSGSRIQYF. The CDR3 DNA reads TGTGCCAGCAGTCCCTCTAGCGGGAGCCGGATTCAGTACTTC.

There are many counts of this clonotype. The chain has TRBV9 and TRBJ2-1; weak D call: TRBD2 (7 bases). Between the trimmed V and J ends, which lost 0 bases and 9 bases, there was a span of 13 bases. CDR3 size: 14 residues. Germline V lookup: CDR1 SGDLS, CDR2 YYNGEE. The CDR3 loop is CASSVGGGGSEQFF. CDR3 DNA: TGTGCCAGCAGCGTAGGGGGGGGCGGGTCTGAGCAGTTCTTC. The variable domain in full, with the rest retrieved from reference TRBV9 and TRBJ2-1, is DSGVTQTPKHLITATGQRVTLRCSPRSGDLSVYWYQQSLDQGLQFLIQYYNGEERAKGNILERFSAQQFPDLHSELNLSSLELGDSALYFCASSVGGGGSEQFFGPGTRLTVL.

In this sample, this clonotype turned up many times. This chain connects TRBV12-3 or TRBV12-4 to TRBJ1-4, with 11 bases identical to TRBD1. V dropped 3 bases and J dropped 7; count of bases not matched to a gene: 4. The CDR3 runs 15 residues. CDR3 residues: CASSFVGTGGEKLFF. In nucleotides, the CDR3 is TGTGCCAGCAGTTTTGTTGGGACAGGGGGTGAAAAACTGTTTTTT.

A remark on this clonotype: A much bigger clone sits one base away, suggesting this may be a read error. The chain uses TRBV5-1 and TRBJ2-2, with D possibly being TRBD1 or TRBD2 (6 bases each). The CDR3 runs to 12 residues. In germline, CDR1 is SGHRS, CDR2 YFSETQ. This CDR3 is CASSSGAGELLF. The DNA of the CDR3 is TGCGCCAGCAGCTCGGGGGCCGGGGAGCTGCTTTTT.

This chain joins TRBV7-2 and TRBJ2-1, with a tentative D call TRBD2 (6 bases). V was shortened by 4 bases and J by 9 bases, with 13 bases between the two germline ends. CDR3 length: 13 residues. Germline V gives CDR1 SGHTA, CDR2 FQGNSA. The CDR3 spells CASSSGLPGEQFF. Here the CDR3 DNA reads TGTGCCAGCAGCTCGGGACTCCCGGGTGAGCAGTTCTTC.

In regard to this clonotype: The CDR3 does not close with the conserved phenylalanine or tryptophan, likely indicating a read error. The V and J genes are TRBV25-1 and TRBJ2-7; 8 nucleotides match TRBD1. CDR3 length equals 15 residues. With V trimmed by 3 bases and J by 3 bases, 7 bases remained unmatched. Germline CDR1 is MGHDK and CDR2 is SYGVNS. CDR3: CASSDPGDRSYEQYL. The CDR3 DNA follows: TGTGCCAGCAGTGATCCCGGGGACAGGAGCTACGAGCAGTACCTT.

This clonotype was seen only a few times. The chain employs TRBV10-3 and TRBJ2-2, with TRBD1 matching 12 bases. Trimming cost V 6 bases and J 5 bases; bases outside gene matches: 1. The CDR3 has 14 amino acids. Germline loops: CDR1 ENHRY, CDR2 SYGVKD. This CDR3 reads CAIRGQGATGELFF. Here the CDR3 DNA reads TGTGCCATCAGGGGACAGGGGGCGACCGGGGAGCTGTTTTTT.

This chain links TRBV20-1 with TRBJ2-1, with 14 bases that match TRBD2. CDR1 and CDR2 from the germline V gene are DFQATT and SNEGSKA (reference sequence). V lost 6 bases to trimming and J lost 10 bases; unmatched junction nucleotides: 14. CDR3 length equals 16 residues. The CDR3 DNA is TGCAGTGCCCGGACTAGCGGGAGGCCGGCTTTCGGGGAGCAGTTCTTC. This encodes CSARTSGRPAFGEQFF.

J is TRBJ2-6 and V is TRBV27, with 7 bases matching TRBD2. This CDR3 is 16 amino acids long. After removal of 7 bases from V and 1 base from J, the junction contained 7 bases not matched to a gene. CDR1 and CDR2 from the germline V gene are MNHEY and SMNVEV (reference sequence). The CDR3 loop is CASKPGTTSGANVLTF. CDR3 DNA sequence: TGTGCCAGCAAACCCGGGACTACGTCTGGGGCCAACGTCCTGACTTTC.

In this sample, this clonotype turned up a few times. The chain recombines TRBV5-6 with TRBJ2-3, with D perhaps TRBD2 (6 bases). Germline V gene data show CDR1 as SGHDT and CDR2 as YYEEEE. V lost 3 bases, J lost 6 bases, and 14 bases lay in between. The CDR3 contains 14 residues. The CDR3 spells CASSSTGTSDTQYF. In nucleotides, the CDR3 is TGTGCCAGCAGCTCGACCGGGACTTCGGATACGCAGTATTTT.

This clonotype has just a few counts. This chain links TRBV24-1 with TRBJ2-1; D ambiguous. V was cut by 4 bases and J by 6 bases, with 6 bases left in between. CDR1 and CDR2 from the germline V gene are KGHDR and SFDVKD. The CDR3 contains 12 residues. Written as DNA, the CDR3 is TGTGCCACCAGTGACCTAACCAATGAGCAGTTCTTC. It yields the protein CATSDLTNEQFF.

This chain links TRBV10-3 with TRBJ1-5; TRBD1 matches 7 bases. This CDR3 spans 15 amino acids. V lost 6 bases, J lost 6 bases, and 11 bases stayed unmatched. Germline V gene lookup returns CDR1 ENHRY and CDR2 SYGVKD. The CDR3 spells CAISTTGQVGQPQHF. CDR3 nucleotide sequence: TGTGCCATCAGCACGACAGGGCAAGTCGGTCAGCCCCAGCATTTT.